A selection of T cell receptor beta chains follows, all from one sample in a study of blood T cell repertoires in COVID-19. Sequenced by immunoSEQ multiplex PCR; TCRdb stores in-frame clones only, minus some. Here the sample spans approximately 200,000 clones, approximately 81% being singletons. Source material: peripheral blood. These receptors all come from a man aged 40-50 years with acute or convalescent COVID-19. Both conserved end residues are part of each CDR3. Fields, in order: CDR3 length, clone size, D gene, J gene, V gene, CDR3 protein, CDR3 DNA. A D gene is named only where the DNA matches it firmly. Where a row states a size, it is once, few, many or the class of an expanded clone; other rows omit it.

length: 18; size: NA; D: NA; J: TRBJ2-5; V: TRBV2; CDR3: CASSPGGGGPEPKETQYF; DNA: TGTGCCAGCAGTCCCGGTGGGGGGGGGCCTGAACCGAAAGAGACCCAGTACTTC
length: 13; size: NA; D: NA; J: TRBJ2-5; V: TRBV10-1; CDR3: CASSAQRQETQYF; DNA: TGCGCCAGCAGTGCCCAGCGCCAAGAGACCCAGTACTTC
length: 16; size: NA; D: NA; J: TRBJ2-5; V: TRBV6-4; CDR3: CASSDDRAPRGETQYF; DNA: TGTGCCAGCAGTGACGATCGGGCTCCAAGGGGGGAGACCCAGTACTTC
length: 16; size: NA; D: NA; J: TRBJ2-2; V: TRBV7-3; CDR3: CASSLLPGGSTGELFF; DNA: TGTGCCAGCAGCCTGCTTCCGGGGGGCTCAACCGGGGAGCTGTTTTTT
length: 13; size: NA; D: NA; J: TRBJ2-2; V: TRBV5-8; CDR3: CASSRDTTGELFF; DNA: TGTGCCAGCAGCCGCGACACGACCGGGGAGCTGTTTTTT
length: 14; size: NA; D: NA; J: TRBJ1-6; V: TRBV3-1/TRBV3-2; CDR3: CASSQKGRGSSLHF; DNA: TGTGCCAGCAGCCAAAAGGGCAGGGGTTCATCCCTCCACTTT
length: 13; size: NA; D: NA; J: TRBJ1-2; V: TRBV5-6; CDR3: CASSFFFGELNTF; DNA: TGTGCCAGCAGCTTCTTTTTTGGGGAGTTGAACACCTTC
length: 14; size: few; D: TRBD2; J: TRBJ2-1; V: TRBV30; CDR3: CARDGTSVYNEQFF; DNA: TGTGCCCGGGACGGGACTAGCGTGTACAATGAGCAGTTCTTC
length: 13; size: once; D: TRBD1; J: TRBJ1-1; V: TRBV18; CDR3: CASSPGTGAEAFF; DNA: TGTGCCAGCTCACCCGGGACAGGGGCTGAAGCTTTCTTT
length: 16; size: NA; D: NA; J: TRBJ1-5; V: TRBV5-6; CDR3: CASSLSGGREDQPQHF; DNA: TGTGCCAGCAGCTTGTCAGGTGGCAGGGAAGACCAGCCCCAGCATTTT
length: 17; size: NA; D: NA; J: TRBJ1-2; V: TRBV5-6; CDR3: CASSLVDSPRANYGYTF; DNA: TGTGCCAGCAGCTTGGTTGACTCGCCCCGAGCTAACTATGGCTACACCTTC
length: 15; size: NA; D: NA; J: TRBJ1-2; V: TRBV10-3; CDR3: CAISESTSAPYGYTF; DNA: TGTGCCATCAGTGAGTCGACCTCAGCGCCCTATGGCTACACCTTC
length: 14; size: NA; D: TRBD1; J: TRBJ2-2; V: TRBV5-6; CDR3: CASSLGTAVGELFF; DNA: TGTGCCAGCAGCTTAGGGACAGCGGTCGGGGAGCTGTTTTTT
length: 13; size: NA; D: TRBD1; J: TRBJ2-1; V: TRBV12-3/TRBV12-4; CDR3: CASRRGLDNEQFF; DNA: TGTGCCAGCAGGAGGGGGCTCGACAATGAGCAGTTCTTC
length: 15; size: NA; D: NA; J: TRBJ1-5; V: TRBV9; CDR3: CASSVGGGDNQPQHF; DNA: TGTGCCAGCAGCGTAGGTGGGGGGGACAATCAGCCCCAGCATTTT
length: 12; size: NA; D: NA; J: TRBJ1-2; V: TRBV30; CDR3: CAWSVHSYGYTF; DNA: TGTGCCTGGAGTGTACACAGCTATGGCTACACCTTC
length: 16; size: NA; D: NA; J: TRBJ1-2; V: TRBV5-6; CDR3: CASSLITGQINYGYTF; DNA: TGTGCCAGCAGCTTGATAACAGGACAGATCAACTATGGCTACACCTTC
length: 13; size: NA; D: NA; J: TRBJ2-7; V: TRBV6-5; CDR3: CASSNQGYNEQYF; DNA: TGTGCCAGCAGTAACCAGGGTTACAACGAGCAGTACTTC
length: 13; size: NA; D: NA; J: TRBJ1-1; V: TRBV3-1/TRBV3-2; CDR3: CASSQGANTEAFF; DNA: TGTGCCAGCAGCCAAGGGGCGAACACTGAAGCTTTCTTT
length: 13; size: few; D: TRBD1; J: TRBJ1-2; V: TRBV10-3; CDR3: CATPGQGPLGYTF; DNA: TGTGCCACTCCGGGACAGGGCCCCCTTGGCTACACCTTC
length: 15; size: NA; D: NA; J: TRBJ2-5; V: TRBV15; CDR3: CATSRDLRQQETQYF; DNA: TGTGCCACCAGCAGAGATCTCAGGCAGCAAGAGACCCAGTACTTC
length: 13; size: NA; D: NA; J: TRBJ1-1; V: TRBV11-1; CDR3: CASSLEVGDEAFF; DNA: TGTGCCAGCAGCTTAGAGGTAGGAGATGAAGCTTTCTTT
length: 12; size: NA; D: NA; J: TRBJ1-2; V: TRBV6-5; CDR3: CASTQAGYGYTF; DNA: TGTGCCAGCACCCAGGCGGGGTACGGCTACACCTTC
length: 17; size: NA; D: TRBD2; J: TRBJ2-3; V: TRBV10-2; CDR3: CASSDLEAGIHTDTQYF; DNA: TGCGCCAGCAGTGATTTAGAAGCGGGGATACACACAGATACGCAGTATTTT
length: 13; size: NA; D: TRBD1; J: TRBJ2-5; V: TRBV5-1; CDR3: CASSRTGQETQYF; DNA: TGCGCCAGCAGCCGGACAGGGCAAGAGACCCAGTACTTC
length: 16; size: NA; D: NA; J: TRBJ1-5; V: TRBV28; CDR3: CASSSGEGSSNQPQHF; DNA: TGTGCCAGCAGCTCCGGTGAAGGGAGCAGCAATCAGCCCCAGCATTTT
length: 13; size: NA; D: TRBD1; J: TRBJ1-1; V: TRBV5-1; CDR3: CASTPDRATEAFF; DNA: TGCGCCAGCACCCCGGACAGGGCCACTGAAGCTTTCTTT
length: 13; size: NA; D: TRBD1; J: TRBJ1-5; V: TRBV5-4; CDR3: CASSLGTEQPQHF; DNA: TGTGCCAGCAGCCTTGGGACAGAACAGCCCCAGCATTTT
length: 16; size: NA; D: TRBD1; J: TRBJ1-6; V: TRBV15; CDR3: CATSRNRGRNGSPLHF; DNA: TGTGCCACCAGCAGAAACAGGGGGCGAAATGGTTCACCCCTCCACTTT
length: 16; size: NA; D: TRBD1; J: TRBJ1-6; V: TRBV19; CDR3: CASSTGQVDLGSPLHF; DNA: TGTGCCAGTAGTACCGGACAGGTGGATCTGGGGTCACCCCTCCACTTT
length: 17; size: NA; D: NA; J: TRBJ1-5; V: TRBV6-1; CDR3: CASSDIRDTTSNQPQHF; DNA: TGTGCCAGCAGTGACATCCGGGACACAACTAGCAATCAGCCCCAGCATTTT